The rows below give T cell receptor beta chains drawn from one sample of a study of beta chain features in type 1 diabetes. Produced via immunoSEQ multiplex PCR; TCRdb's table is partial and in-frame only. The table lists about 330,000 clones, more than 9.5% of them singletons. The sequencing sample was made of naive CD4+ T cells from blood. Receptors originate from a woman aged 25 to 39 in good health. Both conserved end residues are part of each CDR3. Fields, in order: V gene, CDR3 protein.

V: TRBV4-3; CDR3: CASSLGQGQGQETQYF
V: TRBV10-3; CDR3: CAIRERESAYNEQFF
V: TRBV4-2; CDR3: CASSQVLGGGSTDTQYF
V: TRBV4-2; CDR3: CASSHAFRDTGELFF
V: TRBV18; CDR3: CASSPLAGGPGNEQFF
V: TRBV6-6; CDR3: CASSYGGTGVQTQYF
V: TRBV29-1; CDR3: CSVDQLGGKETQYF
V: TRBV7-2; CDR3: CASSYIPGLGFEQYF
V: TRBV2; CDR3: CASNGRSGSRVEQFF
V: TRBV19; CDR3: CASTPTSGFTDTQYF
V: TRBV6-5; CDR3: CVSQGSTNEKLFF
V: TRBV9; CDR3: CASSVAPRTSLDTQYF
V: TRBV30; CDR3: CACLKIGLADSEQFF
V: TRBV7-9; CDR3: CASSIVAESPPQYF
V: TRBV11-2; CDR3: CASSLRPGEDTQYF
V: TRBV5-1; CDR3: CASSQVVGGEKLFF
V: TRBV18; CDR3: CASSPYGGGTGGYEQYF
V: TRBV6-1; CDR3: CASSEAFRLAGQETQYF
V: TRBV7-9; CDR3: CASGPGQGTAGANVLTF
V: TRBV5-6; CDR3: CASSPGLAGQETQYF
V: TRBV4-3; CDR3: CASSQVGEGNTIYF
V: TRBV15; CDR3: CATSTHTGGRDQPQHF
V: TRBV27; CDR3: CASSSTSGSAGELFF
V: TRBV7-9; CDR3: CASSLLGGNTGELFF
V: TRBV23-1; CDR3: CASSQFSRRWLRETQYF
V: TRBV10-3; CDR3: CAISDSGGNGYTF
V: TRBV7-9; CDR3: CASSAYRGDTIYF
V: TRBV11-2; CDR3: CASSRQGSTNTGELFF
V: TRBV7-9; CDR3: CASSKIEGANTGELFF
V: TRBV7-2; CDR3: CASSLARTSFPQETQYF
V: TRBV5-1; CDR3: CASSQIGQGLDTQYF
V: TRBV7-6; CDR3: CASSLARAGTHEQYF
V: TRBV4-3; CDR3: CASSQDRENQPQHF
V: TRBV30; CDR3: CAWSVIGGYNEQFF
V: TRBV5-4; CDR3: CASSSDGLAAFQETQYF
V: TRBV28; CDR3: CASTAGTAPGGEAFF
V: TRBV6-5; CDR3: CASSRLAAISYEQYF
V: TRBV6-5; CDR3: CASNRGSGSHNEQFF
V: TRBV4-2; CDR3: CASSQALARGQETQYF
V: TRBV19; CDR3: CASSKFWAGGDEQYF
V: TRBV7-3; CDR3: CASSLRREDYNEQFF
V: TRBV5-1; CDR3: CASSLGDRDRKTQYF
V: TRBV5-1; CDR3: CASSLGDSRAATEAFF
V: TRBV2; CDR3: CASSALAGVYNEQFF
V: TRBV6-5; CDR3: CASSYLSGVLDTQYF
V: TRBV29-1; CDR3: CSLTSGSSYNEQFF
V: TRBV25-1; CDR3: CASSEPTGVNEKLFF
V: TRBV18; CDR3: CASSPQGPIYNEQFF
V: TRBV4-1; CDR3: CASSQARSSGRAHEQYF
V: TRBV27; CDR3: CASSSKGAYEQYF